This TCR beta chain is from a study of blood T cell repertoires in COVID-19. Sequencing was performed with immunoSEQ multiplex PCR; in TCRdb, only in-frame clones are kept and a portion is missing. The data contain 350,000 to 400,000 clones, more than 70% of them seen just once; the ten biggest clones take up roughly 2%. The CDR3 is 15 amino acids. V lost 4 bases and J 6 bases, leaving 18 bases between the germline ends. Looked up from germline, CDR1 is LNHNV and CDR2 is YYDKDF (reference sequence). This clone was picked up one time. The receptor was derived from a man between 35 and 55 years old in a cohort exposed to, infected with or recovered from COVID-19 (not recorded which). The rearrangement uses TRBV15 and TRBJ1-1, with D possibly TRBD1 on 6 matching bases. Sequencing was performed on PBMCs or T cells enriched from blood (not recorded which). CDR3 sequence reads: CATSTGGRGGPEAFF. CDR3 bases: TGTGCCACCAGCACTGGGGGACGGGGGGGCCCTGAAGCTTTCTTT.